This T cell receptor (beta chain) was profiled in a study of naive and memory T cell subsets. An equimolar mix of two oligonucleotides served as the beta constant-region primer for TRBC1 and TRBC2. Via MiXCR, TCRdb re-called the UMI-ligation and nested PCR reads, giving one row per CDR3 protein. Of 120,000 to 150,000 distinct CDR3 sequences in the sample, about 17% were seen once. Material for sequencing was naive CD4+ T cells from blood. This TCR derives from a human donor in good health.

This chain's CDR3 is CASSPSSAGNTEAFF. Written as DNA, the CDR3 is TGTGCCAGCTCACCATCGAGTGCAGGGAACACTGAAGCTTTCTTT. The chain is built from TRBV18 and TRBJ1-1; D gene ambiguous. Germline V gene sequence: CDR1 KGHSH, CDR2 LQKENI. The CDR3 sequence is 15 residues long. Trimming shortened V by 2 bases and J by 1 base, and 11 bases separated the two germline ends.